What follows are 15 T cell receptor beta chains derived from one specimen sequenced in a study of blood T cell repertoires in COVID-19. This table comes from immunoSEQ multiplex PCR, and its TCRdb copy is limited to in-frame clones, with some not included. The sample yields some 400,000 clones, roughly nine tenths seen once. The sequenced material came from PBMCs or T cells enriched from blood (not recorded which). The receptors originated from a woman in her thirties or forties who had been exposed to COVID-19.

The chain combines TRBV15 with TRBJ1-4; the match to TRBD1 covers 8 bases. Germline assignment: CDR1 LNHNV and CDR2 YYDKDF (reference sequence). Trimming at V came to 1 base and at J to 0 bases, leaving 7 bases not matched to a gene. This CDR3 spans 18 amino acids. The CDR3 sequence is CATSRVVQGAATNEKLFF. The CDR3 DNA reads TGTGCCACCAGCAGAGTTGTCCAGGGGGCTGCAACTAATGAAAAACTGTTTTTT.

J is TRBJ1-1 and V is TRBV4-3; D ambiguous. CDR3 length: 15 amino acids. V dropped 1 base and J dropped 1 base, with 10 bases sitting between them. CDR1 is LGHNA, CDR2 YSLEER, per germline. The CDR3 nucleotides read TGCGCCAGCAGCCAAGTATTTTCCTCGAACACTGAAGCTTTCTTT. The encoded protein is CASSQVFSSNTEAFF.

The chain carries TRBV2 and TRBJ1-4, with D tentatively TRBD1 (6 bases). Germline CDR1 is SNHLY and CDR2 is FYNNEI. V was trimmed by 7 bases and J by 8 bases, leaving 14 bases between them. The CDR3 length is 13 residues. This chain's CDR3 is CASMFGGREKLFF. The CDR3 nucleotides read TGTGCCAGCATGTTCGGGGGGCGAGAAAAACTGTTTTTT.

This clone appeared once. The chain has TRBV7-2 and TRBJ2-6; D is possibly TRBD1 (5 bases). This CDR3 has 17 amino acids. V was shortened by 5 bases and J by 3 bases, with 17 bases between the two germline ends. The germline CDR1 and CDR2 sequences are SGHTA and FQGNSA. For the CDR3, the DNA is TGTGCCAGCAGCACCACAAGGACCACAGGTGGGGCCAACGTCCTGACTTTC. Amino acid sequence: CASSTTRTTGGANVLTF.

V usage is TRBV3-1 (or the pseudogene TRBV3-2) and J usage is TRBJ1-2, with TRBD1 matching 7 bases. Per the germline V gene, CDR1 is LGHDT and CDR2 is YNNKEL (reference sequence). The CDR3 has 14 residues. The V gene end was trimmed by 4 bases and the J gene end by 3 bases; junction bases not matched to a gene: 5. DNA for the CDR3: TGTGCCAGCAGCCCTAACCAGGGGGACTATGGCTACACCTTC. Amino acid sequence: CASSPNQGDYGYTF.

The chain recombines TRBV19 with TRBJ2-3, with no clear D. Germline CDR1 is LNHDA and CDR2 is SQIVND (reference sequence). The CDR3 is made up of 12 amino acids. Trimming cost V 3 bases and J 8 bases, with 9 bases left between them. The CDR3 here is CASSIFGGTQYF. The CDR3 coding sequence is TGTGCCAGTAGTATTTTCGGCGGTACGCAGTATTTT.

This rearrangement joins TRBV27 to TRBJ1-3, with a tentative D call TRBD1 (5 bases). The germline V gene has CDR1 MNHEY and CDR2 SMNVEV (reference sequence). The CDR3 length is 14 residues. V lost 8 bases and J lost 3, with 14 bases in between. The CDR3 sequence: CASGALSLGNTIYF. DNA of the CDR3: TGTGCCAGCGGGGCCTTGTCCCTTGGAAACACCATATATTTT.

CDR3 region: CASSLGQYENTIYF. The CDR3 coding sequence is TGTGCCAGCAGCCTCGGACAGTACGAAAACACCATATATTTT. V gene TRBV7-9 combines with J gene TRBJ1-3; D is perhaps TRBD1 (6 bases). Trimming stripped 5 bases from V and 6 bases from J, with 14 bases between. This CDR3 has 14 amino acids. Germline V gene lookup returns CDR1 SEHNR and CDR2 FQNEAQ (reference sequence).

The rearrangement links TRBV10-2 to TRBJ2-7; maybe TRBD1 (5 bases). The germline V gene has CDR1 WSHSY and CDR2 SAAADI. The CDR3 runs 12 residues. Trimming took 8 bases from V and 7 from J, leaving 15 bases between them. CDR3 protein: CASEYPSGEQYF. CDR3 in DNA: TGCGCCAGCGAGTACCCCTCAGGGGAGCAGTACTTC.

The J gene is TRBJ2-1, the V gene TRBV6-2 or TRBV6-3; D remains ambiguous. This CDR3 has 14 amino acids. V lost 0 bases, J lost 4 bases, and 7 bases lay in between. Looked up from germline, CDR1 is MNHEY and CDR2 is SVGEGT. CDR3 region: CASSYSRLYNEQFF. CDR3 nucleotide sequence: TGTGCCAGCAGTTACTCCAGGCTGTACAATGAGCAGTTCTTC.

V usage is TRBV5-5 and J usage is TRBJ1-1, with 8 bases aligning to TRBD1. The germline V gene has CDR1 SGHKS and CDR2 YYEKEE (reference sequence). The CDR3 has 15 amino acids. The V and J ends lost 4 bases and 1 base, in that order; junction bases with no gene match: 6. The CDR3 sequence: CASSPGQGGNTEAFF. CDR3 coding DNA: TGTGCCAGCAGCCCAGGACAGGGTGGGAACACTGAAGCTTTCTTT.

The chain recombines TRBV12-5 with TRBJ2-4; D unresolved. CDR3 length: 11 residues. Looked up from germline, CDR1 is LGHNT and CDR2 is FRNRAP. The V and J ends lost 7 bases and 8 bases respectively, with 9 bases between them. The CDR3 DNA follows: TGTGCTAGTGCCCAATCAGACATTCAGTACTTC. This codes for CASAQSDIQYF.

V gene TRBV7-2 combines with J gene TRBJ1-3; 7 bases line up with TRBD1. Germline lookup yields CDR1 SGHTA and CDR2 FQGNSA. V shed 3 bases, J shed 3 bases, and the junction held 5 bases outside the gene matches. The CDR3 loop spans 15 amino acids. CDR3 sequence: CASSFRQGLGNTIYF. CDR3 nucleotides: TGTGCCAGCAGCTTTAGACAGGGTCTTGGAAACACCATATATTTT.

The J gene is TRBJ1-4, the V gene TRBV12-3 or TRBV12-4; D call uncertain. V dropped 6 bases and J dropped 8 bases, with 10 bases sitting between them. The CDR3 spans 12 residues. The CDR3 reads CASSSRGEKLFF. In DNA, the CDR3 is TGTGCCAGCAGCTCCCGAGGCGAAAAACTGTTTTTT.

This clone was detected only once. V usage is TRBV24-1 and J usage is TRBJ2-1, with TRBD1 as a possible D gene (5 bases). The V gene's germline CDR1 is KGHDR and CDR2 SFDVKD. The V end lost 2 bases, the J end lost 6 bases, and 16 bases lay between the germline ends. The CDR3 loop spans 16 amino acids. Written as DNA, the CDR3 is TGTGCCACCAGTGATTCGTCGAAGGGGCGCGGCAATGAGCAGTTCTTC. It specifies CATSDSSKGRGNEQFF.